Below, 27 T cell receptor beta chains from the same sample are listed, as sequenced in a study of low-dose radiotherapy and immunotherapy resistance in tumors. Time point given: after trial treatment. Treatment described: LDRT plus nivolumab, ipilimumab, low-dose cyclophosphamide and aspirin (RACIN trial). It was with a constant-region primer and a V-primer adapter that TCRs were amplified over roughly 19 PCR cycles. TCRdb processed the reads anew with MiXCR; each CDR3 protein has one entry. The table lists roughly 52,000 distinct CDR3 sequences, around 33% of them singletons. The sample was PBMCs, taken after low-dose radiotherapy plus immunotherapy. The receptors were sampled from a male donor with rectosigmoid adenocarcinoma.

This clonotype was counted ten times or more. V and J are TRBV7-9 and TRBJ1-1; 8 bases map to TRBD1. The germline V gene has CDR1 SEHNR and CDR2 FQNEAQ (reference sequence). Trimming cost V 5 bases and J 2 bases; bases outside gene matches: 13. This CDR3 spans 17 amino acids. The CDR3 reads CASSPKPGTGVNTEAFF. CDR3 DNA: TGTGCCAGCAGCCCCAAACCTGGGACAGGCGTTAACACTGAAGCTTTCTTT.

The CDR3 bases are TGTGCCAGTGTTGAGGGAGGTTCAACCTACGAGCAGTACTTC. As protein: CASVEGGSTYEQYF. This chain links TRBV28 with TRBJ2-7, with D possibly TRBD2 on 6 matching bases. The CDR3 is 14 amino acids. Germline assignment: CDR1 MDHEN and CDR2 SYDVKM. Trimming removed 9 bases from V and 2 bases from J, with 17 bases in between.

In its sample, this clonotype ranks as medium-sized (0.01 to 0.1%). The chain joins TRBV23-1 to TRBJ2-7; D uncertain. TRBV23-1 is assigned to the ORF class and has an uncertain function. CDR3 length: 10 residues. V was pared by 11 bases and J by 3 bases, with 8 bases between. CDR3 in DNA: TGCGCCGGGCAGAGCTACGAGCAGTACTTC. The encoded protein is CAGQSYEQYF.

This clonotype came up many times. The genes are TRBV6-2 or TRBV6-3 and TRBJ2-1, with D perhaps matching TRBD1 (6 bases). With 0 bases removed from V and 6 bases from J, the gap between germline ends came to 12 bases. This CDR3 comprises 15 residues. The germline V gene has CDR1 MNHEY and CDR2 SVGEGT. CDR3 bases: TGTGCCAGCAGTTACTCGAAACAGGGATTCAATGAGCAGTTCTTC. Its protein product is CASSYSKQGFNEQFF.

This clonotype was detected many times. V gene TRBV11-2 combines with J gene TRBJ2-5; 9 bases map to TRBD2. The junction had 9 bases not matched to a gene; V was cut back by 5 bases and J by 14 bases. Germline loops: CDR1 SGHAT, CDR2 FQNNGV. The CDR3 loop spans 12 amino acids. This CDR3 is CASSPGTSPIYF. The CDR3 DNA reads TGTGCCAGCAGCCCCGGGACTAGCCCAATCTACTTC.

V is TRBV6-2 or TRBV6-3 and J is TRBJ2-7, with D perhaps being TRBD1 or TRBD2 (5 bases each). Trimming removed 5 bases from V and 7 bases from J, with 12 bases in between. Germline V gene data show CDR1 as MNHEY and CDR2 as SVGEGT. The CDR3 is 12 residues long. The CDR3 nucleotides read TGTGCCAGCAGTGATGGGGGTCTGGAGCAGTACTTC. This codes for CASSDGGLEQYF.

The chain carries TRBV5-1 and TRBJ1-6, with D possibly matching TRBD1 (5 bases). Germline CDR1 SGHRS, CDR2 YFSETQ. V was clipped by 4 bases and J by 9 bases, with 14 bases between them. The CDR3 length is 14 residues. The CDR3 sequence: CASSSADGGSPLHF. The CDR3 nucleotides read TGCGCCAGCAGCAGTGCCGATGGGGGTTCACCCCTCCACTTT.

The gene calls are TRBV5-1 and TRBJ2-1, with a tentative D call TRBD2 (6 bases). Germline V gene sequence: CDR1 SGHRS, CDR2 YFSETQ. Trimming cost V 4 bases and J 4 bases, with 15 bases left between them. The CDR3 has 15 residues. Written as DNA, the CDR3 is TGCGCCAGCAGCCCCAGCGGGCCACGGTACAATGAGCAGTTCTTC. This translates into CASSPSGPRYNEQFF.

In this sample, this clonotype turned up many times. The chain combines TRBV20-1 with TRBJ2-2; 14 bases are shared with TRBD2. This CDR3 region has 16 residues. J lost 0 bases, V lost 3 bases, and 0 bases had no gene match. Per the germline V gene, CDR1 is DFQATT and CDR2 is SNEGSKA (reference sequence). CDR3 sequence (DNA): TGCAGTGCTAGGACTAGCGGGGGGGCGAACACCGGGGAGCTGTTTTTT. It translates to CSARTSGGANTGELFF.

Regarding this clonotype: This probably arose from a read error, given a far larger clone one base away. This chain uses TRBV7-4 with TRBJ2-1, with TRBD2 as a possible D gene (7 bases). Germline V CDR1 and CDR2: SGHVT, SQSDAQ. The CDR3 is 15 residues long. CDR3: CTSSSRGAGVNEQFF. In nucleotides, the CDR3 is TGTACCAGCAGTTCCCGGGGGGCAGGGGTCAATGAGCAGTTCTTC.

Comments on this clonotype: The CDR3 end shows no conserved phenylalanine or tryptophan, and so a read error is likely. The limits of the CDR3 on the DNA are not certain, so only TCRdb's listed CDR3 is given. The J gene is TRBJ2-6, the V gene TRBV19; the table's TRBD2 call for D was not verified on the DNA. Including both end residues, the CDR3 is 8 amino acids long. Germline lookup yields CDR1 LNHDA and CDR2 SQIVND (reference sequence). CDR3 sequence: CASSMISG.

The table lists this clonotype with a few counts. The gene calls are TRBV4-1 and TRBJ2-5, with 8 positions matching TRBD2. The CDR3 has 15 amino acids. V lost 4 bases and J lost 2; bases outside the gene matches: 6. The germline gives CDR1 MGHRA, CDR2 YSYEKL. CDR3 region: CASSPLASGQETQYF. CDR3 nucleotides: TGCGCCAGCAGCCCCCTGGCTAGCGGGCAAGAGACCCAGTACTTC.

V usage is TRBV7-8 and J usage is TRBJ1-2, with no clear D. CDR3 size: 13 residues. Germline CDR1 reads SGHVS; CDR2 reads FQNEAQ. V was trimmed by 4 bases and J by 1 base, leaving 7 bases between them. The CDR3, as DNA: TGTGCCAGCAGCTCTACAGTTAACTATGGCTACACCTTC. Translation gives CASSSTVNYGYTF.

The chain employs TRBV18 and TRBJ1-4; D gene ambiguous. Germline CDR1 is KGHSH and CDR2 is LQKENI. This CDR3 is 14 amino acids long. The germline V and J ends were trimmed by 6 bases and 0 bases, with 8 bases remaining between them. CDR3: CASSQTATNEKLFF. CDR3 nucleotide sequence: TGTGCCAGCTCGCAGACCGCAACTAATGAAAAACTGTTTTTT.

In its sample, this clonotype was seen many times. The rearrangement uses TRBV7-2 and TRBJ2-1, with 7 bases identical to TRBD2. Trimming removed 1 base from V and 6 bases from J; junction bases left unmatched: 12. The germline V gene encodes CDR1 SGHTA and CDR2 FQGNSA. The CDR3 spans 17 residues. In DNA form, the CDR3 reads TGTGCCAGCAGCTTAGTCGGGGCGGGGGAGAGGCTCAATGAGCAGTTCTTC. Protein sequence: CASSLVGAGERLNEQFF.

In its sample, this clonotype was seen many times. This chain joins TRBV7-2 and TRBJ2-2; TRBD2 matches at 13 bases. Germline V CDR1 and CDR2: SGHTA, FQGNSA. V gave up 7 bases and J gave up 3 bases; unmatched junction bases: 8. The CDR3 is 17 residues long. CDR3 in DNA: TGTGCCAGCACCGCAGGACTAGCGGGGGTATACACCGGGGAGCTGTTTTTT. Amino acid sequence: CASTAGLAGVYTGELFF.

This clonotype appeared many times. The DNA of the CDR3 is TGCAGTGCTAGACGTAGACTAGCGGGGTACAATGAGCAGTTCTTC. The encoded protein is CSARRRLAGYNEQFF. The chain couples TRBV20-1 to TRBJ2-1, with 11 bases matching TRBD2. CDR1 DFQATT and CDR2 SNEGSKA come from the germline V gene (reference sequence). The V gene end was trimmed by 2 bases and the J gene end by 4 bases; junction bases not matched to a gene: 4. The CDR3 consists of 15 residues.

This clonotype has at least ten counts. The genes are TRBV5-5 and TRBJ2-5; D remains unclear. The CDR3 extends over 16 amino acids. Per germline, CDR1 SGHKS and CDR2 YYEKEE (reference sequence). V gave up 3 bases and J gave up 4 bases, with 19 bases separating them. The CDR3 nucleotides are TGTGCCAGCAGCTCGGGCGGTAGATTAGGTGGAGAGACCCAGTACTTC. Its protein is CASSSGGRLGGETQYF. Variable domain in full (rest from reference TRBV5-5 and TRBJ2-5): DAGVTQSPTHLIKTRGQQVTLRCSPISGHKSVSWYQQVLGQGPQFIFQYYEKEERGRGNFPDRFSARQFPNYSSELNVNALLLGDSALYLCASSSGGRLGGETQYFGPGTRLLVL.

This clonotype was found many times. V gene TRBV7-2 combines with J gene TRBJ2-7; 7 bases are a match to TRBD1. This CDR3 spans 14 amino acids. Losses at the gene ends were 5 bases for V and 2 bases for J; bases not matched to a gene: 6. Germline lookup yields CDR1 SGHTA and CDR2 FQGNSA. The CDR3 nucleotides read TGTGCCAGCAGCCCCACCGGGACAGCCTACGAGCAGTACTTC. It translates to CASSPTGTAYEQYF.

This clonotype was seen at least ten times. The chain joins TRBV4-2 to TRBJ1-4; possible D gene TRBD1, 5 bases. With 4 bases removed from V and 7 bases from J, the gap between germline ends came to 16 bases. CDR1 and CDR2 from the germline V gene are LGHNA and YNFKEQ. This CDR3 spans 15 amino acids. CDR3 loop: CASSPLDKSGEKLFF. Here the CDR3 DNA reads TGTGCCAGCAGCCCCCTGGACAAAAGCGGTGAAAAACTGTTTTTT.

This chain links TRBV12-3 or TRBV12-4 with TRBJ1-1, with TRBD1 matching 7 bases. CDR3 length: 15 amino acids. J lost 4 bases, V lost 1 base, and 6 bases had no gene match. CDR3 amino acids: CASSLEPGGLTEAFF. As DNA, the CDR3 is TGTGCCAGCAGTTTAGAACCAGGGGGACTCACTGAAGCTTTCTTT.

This clonotype appeared many times. The chain uses TRBV6-2 or TRBV6-3 and TRBJ1-1, with unresolved D. V lost 1 base, J lost 1 base, and 10 bases lay in between. The CDR3 is 15 amino acids. Germline V gives CDR1 MNHEY, CDR2 SVGEGT. CDR3 in amino acids: CASSYYRHTNTEAFF. In nucleotides, the CDR3 is TGTGCCAGCAGTTACTATAGACACACGAACACTGAAGCTTTCTTT.

The chain recombines TRBV6-1 with TRBJ2-5; unclear D gene. The V gene's germline CDR1 is MNHNS and CDR2 SASEGT. This CDR3 has 13 amino acids. V gave up 7 bases and J gave up 2 bases, with 11 bases separating them. CDR3 residues: CASTGRIQETQYF. The CDR3 nucleotides read TGTGCCAGCACGGGCAGGATTCAAGAGACCCAGTACTTC.

In its sample, this clonotype is medium-sized (0.01 to 0.1%). The chain recombines TRBV9 with TRBJ2-1; TRBD2 matches at 11 bases. The CDR3 runs 16 residues. The V gene end was trimmed by 0 bases and the J gene end by 4 bases; junction bases not matched to a gene: 3. From germline, CDR1 is SGDLS and CDR2 YYNGEE. CDR3 loop: CASSVGASGGYNEQFF. CDR3 sequence (DNA): TGTGCCAGCAGCGTAGGTGCTAGCGGGGGGTACAATGAGCAGTTCTTC.

In its sample, this clonotype was seen a few times. The V gene is TRBV4-1, the J gene TRBJ2-5; D possibly corresponds to TRBD2 (7 bases). The CDR3 spans 14 residues. Germline loops: CDR1 MGHRA, CDR2 YSYEKL. V gave up 5 bases and J gave up 0 bases, with 10 bases separating them. The CDR3, as DNA: TGCGCCAGCAGCAAGGGGGGGGACCAAGAGACCCAGTACTTC. It specifies CASSKGGDQETQYF.

The genes are TRBV30 and TRBJ1-1; tentative D call: TRBD1 (5 bases). The germline V gene encodes CDR1 GTSNPN and CDR2 SVGIG (reference sequence). The CDR3 totals 12 residues. V was pared by 2 bases and J by 5 bases, with 9 bases between. The CDR3 bases are TGTGCCTGGAGTAAGGGGAGGACTGAAGCTTTCTTT. It yields the protein CAWSKGRTEAFF.

This clonotype was seen many times. J is TRBJ2-4 and V is TRBV28, with D tentatively TRBD2 (6 bases). From germline, CDR1 is MDHEN and CDR2 SYDVKM. The CDR3 runs to 16 residues. Trimming pared 3 bases from V and 1 base from J, leaving 13 bases between. DNA for the CDR3: TGTGCCAGCAGTTTCGTCGGGAGTTGGGCCAAAAACATTCAGTACTTC. Amino acids: CASSFVGSWAKNIQYF.